Below, 22 T cell receptor beta chains from the same sample are listed, as sequenced in a study of Graves' ophthalmopathy and Graves' hyperthyroidism. Amplification from RNA transcripts yielded the TCR beta CDR3 regions. HTBI-primed first-round RT-PCR preceded second-round multiplex PCR. TCRdb processed the multiplex PCR reads anew with MiXCR; each CDR3 protein has one entry. The table records some 160,000 distinct CDR3 sequences, under 45% of them present only once. Specimen: peripheral blood. The receptors shown here come from a man aged 25-45 years with Graves' ophthalmopathy.

This clonotype appeared many times. V gene TRBV5-1 combines with J gene TRBJ2-7, with D possibly matching TRBD1 (5 bases). This CDR3 has 15 amino acids. The germline V gene has CDR1 SGHRS and CDR2 YFSETQ. V was cut by 4 bases and J by 6 bases, with 20 bases left in between. The CDR3 reads CASSRYVAGRCEQYF. As DNA, the CDR3 is TGCGCCAGCAGCAGATATGTGGCAGGGCGGTGCGAGCAGTACTTC.

This clonotype has ten or more counts. V gene TRBV28 combines with J gene TRBJ1-6; 7 nucleotides match TRBD1. The trim removed 4 bases at V and 4 bases at J, leaving 19 bases unmatched. Germline V gene lookup returns CDR1 MDHEN and CDR2 SYDVKM. CDR3 length equals 20 residues. In DNA form, the CDR3 reads TGTGCCAGCAGTTCCTCCAGGGACAGTGCCGGGAGGGTATATAATTCACCCCTCCACTTT. Its protein product is CASSSSRDSAGRVYNSPLHF.

This clonotype was detected many times. The gene calls are TRBV27 and TRBJ2-7, with a weak D call TRBD1 (6 bases). The V gene's germline CDR1 is MNHEY and CDR2 SMNVEV (reference sequence). This CDR3 spans 14 amino acids. Trimming stripped 5 bases from V and 7 bases from J, with 18 bases between. For the CDR3, the DNA is TGTGCCAGCAGTCCGAACTCCTTAACAGGGGAGCAGTACTTC. It is translated as CASSPNSLTGEQYF.

The V gene is TRBV28, the J gene TRBJ1-1; D gene unclear. V gave up 6 bases and J gave up 3 bases, with 8 bases separating them. Germline CDR1 MDHEN, CDR2 SYDVKM. The CDR3 is made up of 12 amino acids. This CDR3 reads CASRTLYTEAFF. In DNA form, the CDR3 reads TGTGCCAGCAGAACGCTCTACACTGAAGCTTTCTTT.

The rearrangement joins TRBV28 to TRBJ1-1; 7 nucleotides align to TRBD1. J was trimmed by 1 base and V by 5 bases; bases with no gene match: 7. The CDR3 runs to 15 residues. Germline values: CDR1 MDHEN, CDR2 SYDVKM. The CDR3 reads CASSPRTGSNTEAFF. The CDR3 region has the DNA TGTGCCAGCAGTCCACGGACAGGTTCGAACACTGAAGCTTTCTTT.

This clonotype was counted many times. J is TRBJ2-7 and V is TRBV6-1, with a weak D call TRBD1 (6 bases). With 2 bases removed from V and 7 bases from J, the gap between germline ends came to 18 bases. The CDR3 extends over 15 amino acids. CDR1 is MNHNS and CDR2 is SASEGT in the germline V gene. The CDR3 reads CASSETQGIRREQYF. The CDR3 bases are TGTGCCAGCAGTGAAACACAGGGTATTCGACGAGAGCAGTACTTC.

The chain uses TRBV12-3 or TRBV12-4 and TRBJ1-1, with 10 bases that match TRBD1. V lost 6 bases to trimming and J lost 4 bases; unmatched junction nucleotides: 5. The CDR3 contains 14 residues. CDR3 amino acids: CASRPTGGSTEAFF. The DNA for the CDR3 is TGTGCCAGCAGACCGACAGGGGGCTCCACTGAAGCTTTCTTT.

This clonotype has at least ten counts. The chain employs TRBV12-3 or TRBV12-4 and TRBJ1-1; D remains ambiguous. The length of the CDR3 is 13 residues. V lost 7 bases and J lost 1, with 10 bases in between. The CDR3 loop reads CASTKTENTEAFF. The CDR3 DNA is TGTGCCAGCACTAAAACAGAGAACACTGAAGCTTTCTTT.

This clonotype was counted many times. V usage is TRBV7-9 and J usage is TRBJ2-7; D is ambiguous. The CDR3 covers 12 residues. V gave up 1 base and J gave up 7 bases, with 8 bases separating them. The germline V gene has CDR1 SEHNR and CDR2 FQNEAQ (reference sequence). The CDR3 region is CASSLGTQEQYF. The CDR3 DNA sequence: TGTGCCAGCAGCTTAGGTACGCAGGAGCAGTACTTC.

This clonotype has ten or more counts. This chain joins TRBV12-3 or TRBV12-4 and TRBJ2-2, with D unresolved. The V gene lost 6 bases and the J gene lost 5 bases, with 7 bases spanning the gap. The CDR3 spans 12 residues. The CDR3: CASSPQTGELFF. The CDR3 coding sequence is TGTGCCAGCAGCCCCCAGACCGGGGAGCTGTTTTTT.

The genes are TRBV6-2 or TRBV6-3 and TRBJ1-1; perhaps TRBD1 as D (5 bases). Trimming shortened V by 2 bases and J by 1 base, and 8 bases separated the two germline ends. CDR3 length: 14 residues. Germline CDR1 and CDR2: MNHEY and SVGEGT. This CDR3 is CASSYPTENTEAFF. The CDR3, as DNA: TGTGCCAGCAGTTACCCGACAGAGAACACTGAAGCTTTCTTT.

This chain links TRBV6-2 or TRBV6-3 with TRBJ2-5, with TRBD1 matching over 7 bases. The ends lost 6 bases at V and 2 bases at J; junction bases unmatched: 3. The V gene's germline CDR1 is MNHEY and CDR2 SVGEGT. There are 13 residues in the CDR3. The chain's CDR3 is CASRRTGQETQYF. CDR3 in DNA: TGTGCCAGCAGACGGACAGGACAAGAGACCCAGTACTTC.

The CDR3 reads CASSFSSGYEQYF. The CDR3 bases are TGTGCCAGCAGTTTTTCTAGCGGCTACGAGCAGTACTTC. The chain is built from TRBV27 and TRBJ2-7, with 7 bases fitting TRBD2. CDR1 and CDR2 from the germline V gene are MNHEY and SMNVEV (reference sequence). V gave up 3 bases and J gave up 3 bases; unmatched junction bases: 2. The CDR3 consists of 13 residues.

The rearrangement uses TRBV11-1 and TRBJ1-5; 8 bases fit TRBD1. Germline loops: CDR1 SGHAT, CDR2 FQDESV (reference sequence). Trimming cost V 2 bases and J 6 bases; bases outside gene matches: 9. The CDR3 sequence is 16 residues long. The CDR3 protein is CASSLIKQGAIQPQHF. As DNA, the CDR3 is TGTGCCAGCAGCTTAATAAAGCAGGGGGCTATTCAGCCCCAGCATTTT. The entire variable domain, with the rest obtained from reference TRBV11-1 and TRBJ1-5, is as follows: EAEVAQSPRYKITEKSQAVAFWCDPISGHATLYWYRQILGQGPELLVQFQDESVVDDSQLPKDRFSAERLKGVDSTLKIQPAELGDSAMYLCASSLIKQGAIQPQHFGDGTRLSIL.

The gene calls are TRBV6-5 and TRBJ2-7; D is tentatively TRBD1 or TRBD2 (5 bases each). Per the germline V gene, CDR1 is MNHEY and CDR2 is SVGAGI. V was pared by 2 bases and J by 3 bases, with 14 bases between. The CDR3 loop spans 15 amino acids. The CDR3 loop reads CASSYRGPKSYEQYF. The CDR3 bases are TGTGCCAGCAGTTACAGGGGACCAAAAAGCTACGAGCAGTACTTC.

This clonotype has a count of ten or more. The chain recombines TRBV20-1 with TRBJ2-7; 14 bases map to TRBD2. The J segment lost 4 bases and the V segment lost 6 bases, leaving 2 bases of the junction unmatched. The CDR3 totals 13 residues. Germline V lookup: CDR1 DFQATT, CDR2 SNEGSKA (reference sequence). The CDR3 DNA sequence: TGCAGTGCCAGGACTAGCGGGAGGTACGAGCAGTACTTC. Encoded protein: CSARTSGRYEQYF.

This clonotype appeared many times. This chain connects TRBV27 to TRBJ1-1; 10 nucleotides line up with TRBD1. Losses at the gene ends were 6 bases for V and 1 base for J; bases not matched to a gene: 11. The CDR3 is 17 amino acids. The V gene's germline CDR1 is MNHEY and CDR2 SMNVEV (reference sequence). The CDR3 loop is CASSRLDRGNGNTEAFF. The CDR3 DNA is TGTGCCAGCAGCCGCCTGGACAGGGGGAACGGGAACACTGAAGCTTTCTTT.

The chain couples TRBV28 to TRBJ1-2; no clear D. This CDR3 spans 11 amino acids. V shed 4 bases and J shed 9 bases, with 9 bases lying between them. Germline loops: CDR1 MDHEN, CDR2 SYDVKM. CDR3 loop: CASSSVGSYTF. In DNA, the CDR3 is TGTGCCAGCAGTTCGGTGGGAAGCTACACCTTC.

This clonotype was seen at least ten times. The chain couples TRBV6-2 or TRBV6-3 to TRBJ2-7, with a possible D match to TRBD2 (5 bases). Per germline, CDR1 MNHEY and CDR2 SVGEGT. The germline V and J ends were trimmed by 6 bases and 2 bases, with 8 bases remaining between them. The CDR3 contains 12 residues. CDR3 sequence: CASRRTPYEQYF. The CDR3 DNA follows: TGTGCCAGCAGGAGGACTCCCTACGAGCAGTACTTC.

V and J are TRBV12-3 or TRBV12-4 and TRBJ2-5; 7 bases are shared with TRBD1. V was clipped by 6 bases and J by 7 bases; unmatched bases: 8. The CDR3 runs to 13 residues. The CDR3 coding sequence is TGTGCCAGCAGACGAGGGACAGTAGCGACCCAGTACTTC. The encoded protein is CASRRGTVATQYF.

This clonotype was seen at least ten times. V gene TRBV12-3 or TRBV12-4 combines with J gene TRBJ2-7; 12 bases agree with TRBD2. CDR3 length equals 16 residues. With V trimmed by 4 bases and J by 2 bases, 6 bases remained unmatched. Here the CDR3 reads CASSYRGTSGPYEQYF. In DNA form, the CDR3 reads TGTGCCAGCAGTTACAGGGGGACTAGCGGGCCCTACGAGCAGTACTTC.

This clonotype was detected many times. This chain joins TRBV6-1 and TRBJ1-1, with TRBD1 matching 7 bases. This CDR3 has 14 residues. Unmatched junction bases numbered 2, after V lost 4 bases and J lost 0 bases. CDR1 is MNHNS and CDR2 is SASEGT in the germline V gene. The CDR3 DNA is TGTGCCAGCAGTGCGGGACAGCTGAACACTGAAGCTTTCTTT. It yields the protein CASSAGQLNTEAFF.